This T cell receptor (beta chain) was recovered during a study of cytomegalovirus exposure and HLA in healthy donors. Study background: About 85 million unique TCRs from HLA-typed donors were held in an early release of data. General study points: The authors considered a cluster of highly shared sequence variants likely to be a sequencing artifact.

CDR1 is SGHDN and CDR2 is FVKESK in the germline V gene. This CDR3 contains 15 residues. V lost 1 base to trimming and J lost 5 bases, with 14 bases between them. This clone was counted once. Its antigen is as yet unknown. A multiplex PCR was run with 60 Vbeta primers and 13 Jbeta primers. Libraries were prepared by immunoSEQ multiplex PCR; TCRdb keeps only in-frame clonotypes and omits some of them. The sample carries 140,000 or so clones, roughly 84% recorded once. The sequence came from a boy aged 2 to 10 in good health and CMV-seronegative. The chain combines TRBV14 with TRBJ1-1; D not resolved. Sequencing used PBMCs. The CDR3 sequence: CASSQVRAAGTEAFF. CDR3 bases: TGTGCCAGCAGCCAAGTCCGTGCAGCGGGGACTGAAGCTTTCTTT.